This T cell receptor (beta chain) stems from a study of T-cell reconstitution after alpha-beta-depleted transplantation in children. There are 15 residues in the CDR3. Germline trimming cut 3 bases from V and 6 bases from J; bases unmatched to any gene: 10. Germline V lookup: CDR1 LGHNA, CDR2 YSLEER. A few counts support this clonotype. Unique molecular identifiers were incorporated when the TCRbeta library was constructed. TCRdb called the PCR reads again in MiXCR, with one record for every CDR3 protein. In the table there are hundreds of thousands of distinct CDR3 sequences, around 10% of which are singletons.

The sample in question was PBMCs from the stem cell graft donor, obtained from the stem cell graft. V gene TRBV4-3 combines with J gene TRBJ2-7; 8 bases fit TRBD1. This receptor was obtained from a human donor who donated a stem cell graft to a child with acute lymphoblastic leukemia. For the CDR3, the DNA is TGCGCCAGCAGCCAGGCCGGGACAGGTTCCCTCGAGCAGTACTTC. Translated: CASSQAGTGSLEQYF.